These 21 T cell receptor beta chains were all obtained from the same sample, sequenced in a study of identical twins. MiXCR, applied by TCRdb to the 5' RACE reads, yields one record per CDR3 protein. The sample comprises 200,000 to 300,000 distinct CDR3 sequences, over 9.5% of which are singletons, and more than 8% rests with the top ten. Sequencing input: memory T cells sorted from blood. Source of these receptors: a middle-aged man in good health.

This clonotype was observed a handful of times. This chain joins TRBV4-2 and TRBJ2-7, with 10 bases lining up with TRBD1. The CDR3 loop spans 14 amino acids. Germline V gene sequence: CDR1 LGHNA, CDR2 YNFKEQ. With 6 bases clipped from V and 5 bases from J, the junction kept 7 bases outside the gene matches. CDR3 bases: TGTGCCAGCAGATTTGGACAGGGGGTCCACGAGCAGTACTTC. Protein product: CASRFGQGVHEQYF.

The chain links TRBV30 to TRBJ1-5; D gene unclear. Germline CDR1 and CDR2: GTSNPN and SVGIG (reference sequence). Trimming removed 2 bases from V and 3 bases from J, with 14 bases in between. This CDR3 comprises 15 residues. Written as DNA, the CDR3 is TGTGCCTGGAGTTTAGGAGACTTCAACAATCAGCCCCAGCATTTT. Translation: CAWSLGDFNNQPQHF.

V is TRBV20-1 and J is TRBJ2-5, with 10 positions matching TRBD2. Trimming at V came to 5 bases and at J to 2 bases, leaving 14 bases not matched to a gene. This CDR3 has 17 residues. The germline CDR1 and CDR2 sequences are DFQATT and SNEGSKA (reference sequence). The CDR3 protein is CSAPQPGELAGQETQYF. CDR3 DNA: TGCAGTGCTCCTCAGCCGGGGGAACTAGCGGGGCAAGAGACCCAGTACTTC.

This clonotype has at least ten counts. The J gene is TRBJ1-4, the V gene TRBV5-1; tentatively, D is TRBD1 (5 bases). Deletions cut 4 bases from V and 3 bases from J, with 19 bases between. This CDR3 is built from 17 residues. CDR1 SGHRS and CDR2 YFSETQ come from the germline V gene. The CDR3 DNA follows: TGCGCCAGCAGCGAGGGGACTGCAGTAGTGGCTAATGAAAAACTGTTTTTT. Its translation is CASSEGTAVVANEKLFF.

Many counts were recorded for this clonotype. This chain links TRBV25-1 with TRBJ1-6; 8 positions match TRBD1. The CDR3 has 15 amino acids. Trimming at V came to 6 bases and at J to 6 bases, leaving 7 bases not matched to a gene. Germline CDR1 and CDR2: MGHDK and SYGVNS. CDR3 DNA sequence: TGTGCCAGCAGCCCCGGACAGGGTCTTAATTCACCCCTCCACTTT. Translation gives CASSPGQGLNSPLHF.

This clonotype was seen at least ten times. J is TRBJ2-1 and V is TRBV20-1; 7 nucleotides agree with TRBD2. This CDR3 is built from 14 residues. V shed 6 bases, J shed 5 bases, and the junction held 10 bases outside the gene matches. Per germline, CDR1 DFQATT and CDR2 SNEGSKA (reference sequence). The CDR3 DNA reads TGCAGTGCCCCCCCGGGGGGACGAGACAATGAGCAGTTCTTC. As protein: CSAPPGGRDNEQFF.

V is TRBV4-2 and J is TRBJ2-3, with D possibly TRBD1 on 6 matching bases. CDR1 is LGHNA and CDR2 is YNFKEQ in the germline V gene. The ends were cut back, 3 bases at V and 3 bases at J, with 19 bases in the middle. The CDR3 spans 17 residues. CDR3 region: CASSHSTPGQVTDTQYF. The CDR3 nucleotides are TGTGCCAGCAGCCACTCCACTCCGGGACAAGTTACAGATACGCAGTATTTT.

In nucleotides, the CDR3 is TGTGCCATCAGTGAGGTTAGGCCCACAGATACGCAGTATTTT. Its translation is CAISEVRPTDTQYF. The chain is built from TRBV10-3 and TRBJ2-3; D unresolved. Per the germline V gene, CDR1 is ENHRY and CDR2 is SYGVKD. V dropped 2 bases and J dropped 2 bases, with 8 bases sitting between them. The CDR3 extends over 14 amino acids.

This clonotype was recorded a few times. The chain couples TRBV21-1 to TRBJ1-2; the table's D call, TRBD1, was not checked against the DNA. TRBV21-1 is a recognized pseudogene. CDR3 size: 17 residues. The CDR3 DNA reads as TGTGCCAGCAGCAAAAGGGGGGATCCGGGACAGAACTATGGCTACACCTTC. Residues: CASSKRGDPGQNYGYTF.

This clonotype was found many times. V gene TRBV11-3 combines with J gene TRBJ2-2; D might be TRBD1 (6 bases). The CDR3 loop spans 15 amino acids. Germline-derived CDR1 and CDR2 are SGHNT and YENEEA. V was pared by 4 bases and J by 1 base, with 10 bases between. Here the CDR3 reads CASSSRTENTGELFF. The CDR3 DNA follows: TGTGCCAGCAGCTCGAGGACAGAGAACACCGGGGAGCTGTTTTTT.

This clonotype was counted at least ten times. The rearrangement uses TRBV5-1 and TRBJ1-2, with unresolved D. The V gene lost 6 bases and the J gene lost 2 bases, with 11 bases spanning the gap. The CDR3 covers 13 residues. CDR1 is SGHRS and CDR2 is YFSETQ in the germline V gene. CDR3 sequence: CASTPSQNYGYTF. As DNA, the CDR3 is TGCGCCAGCACCCCCAGCCAGAACTATGGCTACACCTTC.

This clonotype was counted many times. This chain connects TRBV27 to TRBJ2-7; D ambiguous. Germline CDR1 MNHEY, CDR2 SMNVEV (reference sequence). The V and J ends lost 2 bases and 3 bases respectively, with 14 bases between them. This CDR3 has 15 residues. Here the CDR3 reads CASSLVGLAYYEQYF. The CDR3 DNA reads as TGTGCCAGCAGTTTAGTGGGTCTCGCCTACTACGAGCAGTACTTC.

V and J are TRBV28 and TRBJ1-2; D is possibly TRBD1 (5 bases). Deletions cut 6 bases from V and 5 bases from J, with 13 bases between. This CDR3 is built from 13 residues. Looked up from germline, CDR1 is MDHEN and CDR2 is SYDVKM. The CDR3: CASSALRGYGYTF. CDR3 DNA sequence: TGTGCCAGCAGCGCATTAAGGGGATATGGCTACACCTTC.

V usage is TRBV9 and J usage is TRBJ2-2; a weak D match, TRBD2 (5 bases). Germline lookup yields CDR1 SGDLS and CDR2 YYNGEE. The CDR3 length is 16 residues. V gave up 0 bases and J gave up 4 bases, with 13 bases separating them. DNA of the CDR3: TGTGCCAGCAGCGTAGGTCCAGGTGGGAGCACCGGGGAGCTGTTTTTT. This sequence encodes CASSVGPGGSTGELFF.

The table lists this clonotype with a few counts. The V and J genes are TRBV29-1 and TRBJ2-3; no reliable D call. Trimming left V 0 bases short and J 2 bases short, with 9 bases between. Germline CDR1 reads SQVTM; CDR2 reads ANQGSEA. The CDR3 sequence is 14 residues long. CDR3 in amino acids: CSVEDGLLTDTQYF. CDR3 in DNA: TGCAGCGTTGAAGATGGGCTCCTCACAGATACGCAGTATTTT.

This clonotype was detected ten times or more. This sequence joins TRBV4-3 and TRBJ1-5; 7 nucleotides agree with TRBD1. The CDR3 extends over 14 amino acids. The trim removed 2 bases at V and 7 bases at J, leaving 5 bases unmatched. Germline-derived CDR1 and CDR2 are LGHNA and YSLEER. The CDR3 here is CASSQNRGLQPQHF. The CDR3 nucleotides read TGCGCCAGCAGCCAAAACAGGGGCTTACAGCCCCAGCATTTT.

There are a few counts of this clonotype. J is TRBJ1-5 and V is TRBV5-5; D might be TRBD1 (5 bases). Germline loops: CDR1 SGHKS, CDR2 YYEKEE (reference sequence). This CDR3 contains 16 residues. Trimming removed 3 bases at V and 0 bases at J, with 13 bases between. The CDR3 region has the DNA TGTGCCAGCAGCTCCCTCGGGGGGGATAGCAATCAGCCCCAGCATTTT. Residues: CASSSLGGDSNQPQHF. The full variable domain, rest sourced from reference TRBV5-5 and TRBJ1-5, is DAGVTQSPTHLIKTRGQQVTLRCSPISGHKSVSWYQQVLGQGPQFIFQYYEKEERGRGNFPDRFSARQFPNYSSELNVNALLLGDSALYLCASSSLGGDSNQPQHFGDGTRLSIL.

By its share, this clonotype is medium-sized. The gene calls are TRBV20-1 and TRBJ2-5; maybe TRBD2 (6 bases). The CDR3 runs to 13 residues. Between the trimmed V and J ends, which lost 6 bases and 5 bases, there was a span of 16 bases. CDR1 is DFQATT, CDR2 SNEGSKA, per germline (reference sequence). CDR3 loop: CSAIRGLAETQYF. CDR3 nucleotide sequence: TGCAGTGCGATCCGGGGGTTAGCGGAGACCCAGTACTTC.

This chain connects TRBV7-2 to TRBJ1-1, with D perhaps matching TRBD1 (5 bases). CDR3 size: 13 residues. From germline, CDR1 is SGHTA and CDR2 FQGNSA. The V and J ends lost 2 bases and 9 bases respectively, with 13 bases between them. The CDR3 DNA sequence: TGTGCCAGCAGCTTAAAAGACAGTGTTCAAGCTTTCTTT. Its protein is CASSLKDSVQAFF. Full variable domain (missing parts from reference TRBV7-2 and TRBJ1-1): GAGVSQSPSNKVTEKGKDVELRCDPISGHTALYWYRQSLGQGLEFLIYFQGNSAPDKSGLPSDRFSAERTGGSVSTLTIQRTQQEDSAVYLCASSLKDSVQAFFGQGTRLTVV.

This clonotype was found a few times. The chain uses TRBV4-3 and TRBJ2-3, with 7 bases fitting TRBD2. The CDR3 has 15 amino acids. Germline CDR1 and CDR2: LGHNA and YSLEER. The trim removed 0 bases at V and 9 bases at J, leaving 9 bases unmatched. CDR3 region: CASSQETAGVGTQYF. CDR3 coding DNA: TGCGCCAGCAGCCAAGAGACGGCGGGGGTCGGCACGCAGTATTTT.

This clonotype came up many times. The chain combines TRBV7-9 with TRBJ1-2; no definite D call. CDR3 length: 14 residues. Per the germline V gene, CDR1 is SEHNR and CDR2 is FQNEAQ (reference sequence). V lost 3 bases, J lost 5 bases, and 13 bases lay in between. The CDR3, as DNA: TGTGCCAGCAGCTTTGGGAGCGGGGAATATGGCTACACCTTC. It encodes CASSFGSGEYGYTF.